This T cell receptor beta chain is drawn from a study of blood T cell repertoires in COVID-19. Libraries were prepared by immunoSEQ multiplex PCR; TCRdb keeps only in-frame clonotypes and omits some of them. Of about 150,000 clones detected, approximately 84% appear once; the ten largest clones hold around 2.7%. This CDR3 has 17 amino acids. CDR1 MDHEN and CDR2 SYDVKM come from the germline V gene. With V trimmed by 5 bases and J by 0 bases, 10 bases remained unmatched. This clone was seen a handful of times. Sequences were obtained from peripheral blood. This clonotype was sampled from an elderly woman with COVID-19, enrolled during active disease. V is TRBV28 and J is TRBJ1-3; 7 bases line up with TRBD1. The CDR3 DNA reads TGTGCCAGCAGTCTAATACAGGGGTCAACCTCTGGAAACACCATATATTTT. Translation: CASSLIQGSTSGNTIYF. Filled out from reference TRBV28 and TRBJ1-3, the complete variable domain reads DVKVTQSSRYLVKRTGEKVFLECVQDMDHENMFWYRQDPGLGLRLIYFSYDVKMKEKGDIPEGYSVSREKKERFSLILESASTNQTSMYLCASSLIQGSTSGNTIYFGEGSWLTVV.